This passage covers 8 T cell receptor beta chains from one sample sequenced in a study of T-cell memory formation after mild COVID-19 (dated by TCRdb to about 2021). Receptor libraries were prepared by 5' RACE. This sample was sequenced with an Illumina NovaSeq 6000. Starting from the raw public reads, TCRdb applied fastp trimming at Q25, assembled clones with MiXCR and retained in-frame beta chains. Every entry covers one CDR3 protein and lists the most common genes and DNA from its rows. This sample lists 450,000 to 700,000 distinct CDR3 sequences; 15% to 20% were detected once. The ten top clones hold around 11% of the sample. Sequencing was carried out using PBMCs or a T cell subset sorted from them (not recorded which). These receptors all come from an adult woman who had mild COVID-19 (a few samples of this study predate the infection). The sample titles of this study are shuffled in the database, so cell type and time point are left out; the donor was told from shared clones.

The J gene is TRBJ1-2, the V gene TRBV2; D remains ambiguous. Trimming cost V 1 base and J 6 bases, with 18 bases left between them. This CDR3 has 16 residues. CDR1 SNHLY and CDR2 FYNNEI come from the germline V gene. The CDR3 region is CASSEEGRRSSNGYTF. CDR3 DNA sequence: TGTGCCAGCAGTGAAGAAGGCCGTAGGAGTAGCAATGGCTACACCTTC.

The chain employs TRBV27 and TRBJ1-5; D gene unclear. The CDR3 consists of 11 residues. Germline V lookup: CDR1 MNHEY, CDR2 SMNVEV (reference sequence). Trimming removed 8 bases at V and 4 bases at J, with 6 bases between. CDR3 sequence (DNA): TGTGCCAGCGGACTAAATCAGCCCCAGCATTTT. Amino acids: CASGLNQPQHF.

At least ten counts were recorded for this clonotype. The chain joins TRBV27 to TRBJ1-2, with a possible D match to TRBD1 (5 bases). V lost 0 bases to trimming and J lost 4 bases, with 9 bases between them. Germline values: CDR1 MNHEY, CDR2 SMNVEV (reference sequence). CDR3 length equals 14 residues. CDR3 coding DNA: TGTGCCAGCAGTTTATCGTGGGACTCCTATGGCTACACCTTC. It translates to CASSLSWDSYGYTF.

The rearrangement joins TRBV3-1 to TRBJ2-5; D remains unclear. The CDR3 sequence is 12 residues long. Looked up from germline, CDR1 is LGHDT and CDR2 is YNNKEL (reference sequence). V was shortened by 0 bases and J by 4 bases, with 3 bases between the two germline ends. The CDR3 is CASSQDVETQYF. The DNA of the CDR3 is TGTGCCAGCAGCCAAGACGTAGAGACCCAGTACTTC.

The CDR3 here is CAWSTGTRNEQYF. CDR3 DNA: TGTGCCTGGAGTACTGGGACTAGGAACGAGCAGTACTTC. This rearrangement joins TRBV30 to TRBJ2-7, with TRBD2 matching 8 bases. V lost 2 bases, J lost 5 bases, and 5 bases stayed unmatched. The CDR3 is 13 amino acids. The germline V gene encodes CDR1 GTSNPN and CDR2 SVGIG (reference sequence).

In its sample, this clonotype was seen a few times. The CDR3 protein is CASSLTRFRTDTQYF. The DNA for the CDR3 is TGTGCCAGCAGTCTGACTAGATTCCGCACAGATACGCAGTATTTT. This rearrangement joins TRBV28 to TRBJ2-3, with D perhaps matching TRBD2 (6 bases). Germline CDR1 and CDR2: MDHEN and SYDVKM. Trimming shortened V by 5 bases and J by 1 base, and 13 bases separated the two germline ends. The CDR3 contains 15 residues.

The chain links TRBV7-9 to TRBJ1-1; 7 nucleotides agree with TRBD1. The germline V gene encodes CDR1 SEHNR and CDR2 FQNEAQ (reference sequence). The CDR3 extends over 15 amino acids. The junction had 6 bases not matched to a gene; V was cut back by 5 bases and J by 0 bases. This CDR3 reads CASSERRGLNTEAFF. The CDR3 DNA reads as TGTGCCAGCAGCGAAAGGAGGGGGCTGAACACTGAAGCTTTCTTT.

The CDR3 sequence is CSVGGPDEQYF. The CDR3 DNA reads TGCAGCGTTGGGGGGCCAGACGAGCAGTACTTC. This rearrangement joins TRBV29-1 to TRBJ2-7; D is possibly TRBD1 (6 bases). This CDR3 spans 11 amino acids. CDR1 is SQVTM and CDR2 is ANQGSEA in the germline V gene. The ends were cut back, 4 bases at V and 5 bases at J, with 9 bases in the middle.